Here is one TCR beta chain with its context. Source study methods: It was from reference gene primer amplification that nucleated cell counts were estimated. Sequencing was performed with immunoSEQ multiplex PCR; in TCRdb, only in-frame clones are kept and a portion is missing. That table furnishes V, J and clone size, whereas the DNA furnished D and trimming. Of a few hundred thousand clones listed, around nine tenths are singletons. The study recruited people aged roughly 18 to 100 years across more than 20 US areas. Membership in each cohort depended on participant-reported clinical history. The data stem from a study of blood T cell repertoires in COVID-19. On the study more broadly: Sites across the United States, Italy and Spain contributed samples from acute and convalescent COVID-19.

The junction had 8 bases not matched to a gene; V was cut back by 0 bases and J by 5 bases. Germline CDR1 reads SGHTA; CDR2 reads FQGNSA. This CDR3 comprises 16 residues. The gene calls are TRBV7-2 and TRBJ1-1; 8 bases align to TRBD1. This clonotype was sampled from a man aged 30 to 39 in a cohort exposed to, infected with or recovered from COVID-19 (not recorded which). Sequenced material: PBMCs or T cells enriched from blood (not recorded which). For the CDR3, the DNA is TGTGCCAGCAGCTTAGCGGCCGCAGGGGGCTTTACTGAAGCTTTCTTT. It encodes CASSLAAAGGFTEAFF.